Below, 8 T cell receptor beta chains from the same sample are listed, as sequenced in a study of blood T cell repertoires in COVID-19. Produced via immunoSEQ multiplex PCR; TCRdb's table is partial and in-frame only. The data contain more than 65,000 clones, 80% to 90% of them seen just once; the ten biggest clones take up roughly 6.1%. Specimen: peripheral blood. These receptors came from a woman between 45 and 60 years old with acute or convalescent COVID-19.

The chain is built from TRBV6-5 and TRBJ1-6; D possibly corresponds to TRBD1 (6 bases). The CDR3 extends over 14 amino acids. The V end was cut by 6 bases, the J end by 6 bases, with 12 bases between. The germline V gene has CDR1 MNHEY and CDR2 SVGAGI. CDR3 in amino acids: CASSRTALNSPLHF. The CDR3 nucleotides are TGTGCCAGCAGCCGGACAGCACTTAATTCACCCCTCCACTTT.

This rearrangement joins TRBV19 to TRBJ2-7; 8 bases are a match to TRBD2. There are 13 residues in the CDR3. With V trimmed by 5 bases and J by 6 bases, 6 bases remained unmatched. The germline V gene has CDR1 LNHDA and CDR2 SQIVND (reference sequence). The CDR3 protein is CASSLGLALEQYF. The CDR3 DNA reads TGTGCCAGTAGTCTCGGACTAGCACTCGAGCAGTACTTC.

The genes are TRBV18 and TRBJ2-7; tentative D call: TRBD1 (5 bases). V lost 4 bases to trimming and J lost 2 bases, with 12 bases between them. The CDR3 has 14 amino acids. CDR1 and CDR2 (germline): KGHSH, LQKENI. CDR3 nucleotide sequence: TGTGCCAGCTCACAGTCGACAGCGACCTACGAGCAGTACTTC. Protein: CASSQSTATYEQYF.

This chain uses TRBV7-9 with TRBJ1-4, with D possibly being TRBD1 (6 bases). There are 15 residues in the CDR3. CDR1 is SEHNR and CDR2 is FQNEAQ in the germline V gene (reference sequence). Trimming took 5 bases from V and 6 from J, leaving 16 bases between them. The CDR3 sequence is CASSDAQGGDEKLFF. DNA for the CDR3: TGTGCCAGCAGCGATGCACAGGGTGGGGATGAAAAACTGTTTTTT.

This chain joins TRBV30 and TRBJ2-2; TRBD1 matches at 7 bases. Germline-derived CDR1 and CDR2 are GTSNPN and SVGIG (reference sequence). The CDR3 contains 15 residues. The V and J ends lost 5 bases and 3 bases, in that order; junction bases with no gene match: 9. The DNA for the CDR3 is TGTGCCTGGGCCCGACAGGGAATCGACACCGGGGAGCTGTTTTTT. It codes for CAWARQGIDTGELFF.

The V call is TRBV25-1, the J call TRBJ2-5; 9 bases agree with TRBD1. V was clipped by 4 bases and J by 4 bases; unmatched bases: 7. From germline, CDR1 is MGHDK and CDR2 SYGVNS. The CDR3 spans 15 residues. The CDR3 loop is CASSARDRDPETQYF. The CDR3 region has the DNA TGTGCCAGCAGTGCCCGGGACAGGGACCCAGAGACCCAGTACTTC. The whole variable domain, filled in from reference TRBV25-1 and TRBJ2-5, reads EADIYQTPRYLVIGTGKKITLECSQTMGHDKMYWYQQDPGMELHLIHYSYGVNSTEKGDLSSESTVSRIRTEHFPLTLESARPSHTSQYLCASSARDRDPETQYFGPGTRLLVL.

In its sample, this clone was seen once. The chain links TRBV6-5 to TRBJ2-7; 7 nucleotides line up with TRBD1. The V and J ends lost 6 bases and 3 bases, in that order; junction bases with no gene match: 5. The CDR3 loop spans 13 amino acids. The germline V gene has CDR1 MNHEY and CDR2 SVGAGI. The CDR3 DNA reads TGTGCCAGCAGCTACGACAGGGACTACGAGCAGTACTTC. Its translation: CASSYDRDYEQYF.

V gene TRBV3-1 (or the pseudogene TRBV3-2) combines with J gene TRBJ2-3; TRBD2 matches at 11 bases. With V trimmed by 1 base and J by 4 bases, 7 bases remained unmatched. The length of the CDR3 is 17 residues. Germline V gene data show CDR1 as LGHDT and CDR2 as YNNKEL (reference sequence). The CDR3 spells CASSQASLSGGADTQYF. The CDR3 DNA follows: TGTGCCAGCAGCCAAGCCAGCCTTAGCGGGGGGGCAGATACGCAGTATTTT.